This passage covers 4 T cell receptor beta chains from one sample sequenced in a study of blood T cell repertoires in COVID-19 (dated by TCRdb to about 2020). Libraries came from the immunoSEQ multiplex PCR assay. Imported from immuneACCESS, the table was reduced by TCRdb to in-frame sequences with V and J called. These copies leave out some clones; in studies compared against another copy, an unresolved V gene accounts for under half, and the cause of the remainder is not known. Recorded for this sample are 400,000 or so clones; about 91% of them occurred a single time. The ten largest clonotypes hold about 1.6% of the sample. Source material: peripheral blood. The source of these receptors is a woman aged 40 to 49 with COVID-19, enrolled during active disease.

This chain connects TRBV7-9 to TRBJ2-5, with TRBD1 matching 7 bases. CDR3 length: 17 amino acids. Germline loops: CDR1 SEHNR, CDR2 FQNEAQ (reference sequence). V was clipped by 5 bases and J by 4 bases; unmatched bases: 16. The DNA of the CDR3 is TGTGCCAGCAGCCCGAGGACAGGCCGCTCGAGGAGAGAGACCCAGTACTTC. Protein sequence: CASSPRTGRSRRETQYF.

This clone showed up just once. The chain employs TRBV19 and TRBJ1-1; D might be TRBD1 (5 bases). The germline V gene has CDR1 LNHDA and CDR2 SQIVND (reference sequence). V was pared by 8 bases and J by 3 bases, with 16 bases between. The CDR3 contains 14 residues. CDR3 sequence reads: CASLPPGLDTEAFF. The CDR3 nucleotides are TGTGCCAGTCTACCCCCGGGACTAGACACTGAAGCTTTCTTT. The complete variable domain, with remaining parts taken from reference TRBV19 and TRBJ1-1, reads DGGITQSPKYLFRKEGQNVTLSCEQNLNHDAMYWYRQDPGQGLRLIYYSQIVNDFQKGDIAEGYSVSREKKESFPLTVTSAQKNPTAFYLCASLPPGLDTEAFFGQGTRLTVV.

This clone was recorded a few times. The chain combines TRBV7-3 with TRBJ1-1, with D maybe TRBD1 (5 bases). Germline V lookup: CDR1 SGHTA, CDR2 FQGTGA. The CDR3 consists of 16 residues. V lost 5 bases to trimming and J lost 4 bases, with 20 bases between them. CDR3 sequence: CASSRYPAGGGTEAFF. CDR3 sequence (DNA): TGTGCCAGCAGCCGTTACCCCGCGGGGGGGGGCACTGAAGCTTTCTTT.

The chain combines TRBV5-1 with TRBJ2-7, with D maybe TRBD2 (6 bases). CDR1 is SGHRS and CDR2 is YFSETQ in the germline V gene. The ends were cut back, 4 bases at V and 5 bases at J, with 19 bases in the middle. The CDR3 sequence is 15 residues long. In nucleotides, the CDR3 is TGCGCCAGCAGCGAACGCGGGATCTCTCTGGACGAGCAGTACTTC. This translates into CASSERGISLDEQYF.